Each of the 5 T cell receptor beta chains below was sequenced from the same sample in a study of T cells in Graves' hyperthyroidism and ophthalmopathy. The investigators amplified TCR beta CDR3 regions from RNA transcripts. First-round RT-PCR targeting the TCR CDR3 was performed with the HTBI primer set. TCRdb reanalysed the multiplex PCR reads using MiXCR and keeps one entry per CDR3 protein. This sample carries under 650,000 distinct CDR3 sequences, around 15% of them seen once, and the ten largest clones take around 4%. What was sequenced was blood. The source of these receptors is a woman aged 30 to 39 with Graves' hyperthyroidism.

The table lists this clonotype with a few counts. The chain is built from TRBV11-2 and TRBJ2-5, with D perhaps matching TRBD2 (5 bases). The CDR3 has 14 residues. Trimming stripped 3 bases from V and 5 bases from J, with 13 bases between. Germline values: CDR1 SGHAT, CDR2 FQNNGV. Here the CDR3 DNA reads TGTGCCAGCAGCTTTAGGCGATCGGGGGAGACCCAGTACTTC. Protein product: CASSFRRSGETQYF.

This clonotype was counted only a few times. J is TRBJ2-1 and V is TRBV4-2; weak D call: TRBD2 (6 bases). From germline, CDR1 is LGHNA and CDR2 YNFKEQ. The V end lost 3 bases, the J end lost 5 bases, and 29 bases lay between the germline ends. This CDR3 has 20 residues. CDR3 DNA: TGTGCCAGCAGCCAGAGAATGCCGCGCGCTGTGACTAGAACGGACAATGAGCAGTTCTTC. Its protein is CASSQRMPRAVTRTDNEQFF.

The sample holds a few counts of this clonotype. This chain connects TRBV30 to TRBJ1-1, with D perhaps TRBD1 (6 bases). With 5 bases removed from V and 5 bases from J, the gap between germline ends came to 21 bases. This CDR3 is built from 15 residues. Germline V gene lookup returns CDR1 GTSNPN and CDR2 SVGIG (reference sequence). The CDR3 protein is CAWQLPSTGQTEAFF. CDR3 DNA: TGTGCCTGGCAGCTCCCCTCCACGGGACAAACTGAAGCTTTCTTT. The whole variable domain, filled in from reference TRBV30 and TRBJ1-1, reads SQTIHQWPATLVQPVGSPLSLECTVEGTSNPNLYWYRQAAGRGLQLLFYSVGIGQISSEVPQNLSASRPQDRQFILSSKKLLLSDSGFYLCAWQLPSTGQTEAFFGQGTRLTVV.

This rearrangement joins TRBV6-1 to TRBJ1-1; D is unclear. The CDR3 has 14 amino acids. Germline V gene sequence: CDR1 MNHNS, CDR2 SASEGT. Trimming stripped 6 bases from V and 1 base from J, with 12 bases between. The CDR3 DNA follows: TGTGCCAGCAGAGTCGGGCCGCAGAACACTGAAGCTTTCTTT. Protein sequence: CASRVGPQNTEAFF.

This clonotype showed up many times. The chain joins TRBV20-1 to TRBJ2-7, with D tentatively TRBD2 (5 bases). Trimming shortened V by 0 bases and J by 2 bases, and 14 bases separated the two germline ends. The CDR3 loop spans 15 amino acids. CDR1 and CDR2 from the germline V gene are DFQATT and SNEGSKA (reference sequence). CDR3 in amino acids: CSARDVQGGPYEQYF. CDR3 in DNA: TGCAGTGCTAGAGATGTTCAAGGCGGGCCCTACGAGCAGTACTTC.